This passage covers 30 T cell receptor beta chains from one sample sequenced in a study of cytomegalovirus exposure and HLA in healthy donors. PCR involved 60 Vbeta and 13 Jbeta primers. The assay was immunoSEQ multiplex PCR, and TCRdb's table has in-frame clones only and misses some. The sample carries some 110,000 clones, over 70% recorded once. The sequencing sample was made of PBMCs. Source of these receptors: a woman aged 50 to 60 in good health and CMV-seropositive.

The V call is TRBV5-4, the J call TRBJ2-7, with D perhaps TRBD2 (6 bases). The germline gives CDR1 SGHNT, CDR2 YYREEE (reference sequence). This CDR3 has 13 amino acids. The germline V and J ends were trimmed by 4 bases and 4 bases, with 12 bases remaining between them. The CDR3 reads CASSIGLTYEQYF. In nucleotides, the CDR3 is TGTGCCAGCAGCATTGGACTAACATACGAGCAGTACTTC.

The V and J genes are TRBV5-1 and TRBJ2-3, with 7 positions matching TRBD1. The CDR3 spans 14 residues. CDR1 and CDR2 (germline): SGHRS, YFSETQ. Trimming cost V 3 bases and J 4 bases; bases outside gene matches: 5. In DNA, the CDR3 is TGCGCCAGCAGCTACGACAGGGTGGCAGATACGCAGTATTTT. It specifies CASSYDRVADTQYF.

In this sample, this clone turned up a few times. The rearrangement uses TRBV6-6 and TRBJ2-1; 7 positions match TRBD2. The germline V gene has CDR1 MNHNY and CDR2 SVGAGI (reference sequence). This CDR3 region has 15 residues. The junction had 5 bases not matched to a gene; V was cut back by 2 bases and J by 4 bases. CDR3 region: CASSYTVLAYNEQFF. The CDR3 region has the DNA TGTGCCAGCAGTTACACCGTACTAGCGTACAATGAGCAGTTCTTC.

The chain uses TRBV14 and TRBJ2-5; 11 bases are shared with TRBD1. Trimming removed 0 bases from V and 4 bases from J; junction bases left unmatched: 7. Germline loops: CDR1 SGHDN, CDR2 FVKESK. This CDR3 region has 17 residues. The CDR3 is CASSQDGRTGGRETQYF. CDR3 sequence (DNA): TGTGCCAGCAGCCAAGATGGAAGGACAGGGGGCAGAGAGACCCAGTACTTC.

V is TRBV2 and J is TRBJ1-1; TRBD1 agrees at 11 bases. This CDR3 has 16 amino acids. The V gene end was trimmed by 6 bases and the J gene end by 3 bases; junction bases not matched to a gene: 9. From germline, CDR1 is SNHLY and CDR2 FYNNEI. The DNA for the CDR3 is TGTGCCAGCAGCCACGGACAGGGGGCTGGGGACACTGAAGCTTTCTTT. It is translated as CASSHGQGAGDTEAFF.

The V and J genes are TRBV5-4 and TRBJ1-5; D remains unclear. The V end was cut by 3 bases, the J end by 1 base, with 11 bases between. The length of the CDR3 is 15 residues. The germline V gene has CDR1 SGHNT and CDR2 YYREEE (reference sequence). Here the CDR3 DNA reads TGTGCCAGCAGCTCCACGGGATCGAGCAATCAGCCCCAGCATTTT. Translation: CASSSTGSSNQPQHF.

The chain carries TRBV5-1 and TRBJ1-1, with D possibly TRBD1 on 5 matching bases. This CDR3 is 14 amino acids long. Per germline, CDR1 SGHRS and CDR2 YFSETQ. The V and J ends lost 4 bases and 1 base respectively, with 11 bases between them. CDR3 in DNA: TGCGCCAGCAGCAGACAGTCCACGAACACTGAAGCTTTCTTT. It codes for CASSRQSTNTEAFF. Based on the CDR3 plus reference TRBV5-1 and TRBJ1-1, the full variable domain is KAGVTQTPRYLIKTRGQQVTLSCSPISGHRSVSWYQQTPGQGLQFLFEYFSETQRNKGNFPGRFSGRQFSNSRSEMNVSTLELGDSALYLCASSRQSTNTEAFFGQGTRLTVV.

The gene calls are TRBV10-3 and TRBJ2-7, with 7 positions matching TRBD2. The V and J ends lost 8 bases and 3 bases, in that order; junction bases with no gene match: 4. The germline V gene has CDR1 ENHRY and CDR2 SYGVKD. This CDR3 spans 12 amino acids. In nucleotides, the CDR3 is TGTGCCATCCGGGGAGGGAACTACGAGCAGTACTTC. It yields the protein CAIRGGNYEQYF.

This chain's CDR3 is CASSTGQGAREAFF. For the CDR3, the DNA is TGTGCCAGCAGTACCGGACAGGGGGCACGTGAAGCTTTCTTT. The J gene is TRBJ1-1, the V gene TRBV27, with 11 bases fitting TRBD1. After removal of 5 bases from V and 7 bases from J, the junction contained 6 bases not matched to a gene. There are 14 residues in the CDR3. The germline CDR1 and CDR2 sequences are MNHEY and SMNVEV (reference sequence).

This sequence joins TRBV5-6 and TRBJ2-1; tentatively, D is TRBD1 (5 bases). The CDR3 sequence is 12 residues long. Deletions cut 4 bases from V and 9 bases from J, with 11 bases between. The germline CDR1 and CDR2 sequences are SGHDT and YYEEEE. The DNA of the CDR3 is TGTGCCAGCAGCATCAGGGTGGGTGAGCAGTTCTTC. Translation: CASSIRVGEQFF.

A note on this clone: The sample carries other DNA sequences with the same CDR3. The chain couples TRBV29-1 to TRBJ2-4; no firm D call. Germline CDR1 is SQVTM and CDR2 is ANQGSEA. The germline V and J ends were trimmed by 3 bases and 12 bases, with 3 bases remaining between them. The CDR3 contains 8 residues. The CDR3 is CSVDGQYF. In DNA, the CDR3 is TGCAGCGTTGACGGTCAGTACTTC.

The sample holds a few counts of this clone. This chain links TRBV4-1 with TRBJ2-7, with D possibly TRBD1 on 5 matching bases. In germline, CDR1 is MGHRA, CDR2 YSYEKL. V was shortened by 1 base and J by 3 bases, with 13 bases between the two germline ends. The CDR3 sequence is 15 residues long. DNA for the CDR3: TGCGCCAGCAGCCAAGGCCCCGACAGTAACTACGAGCAGTACTTC. Protein: CASSQGPDSNYEQYF.

The V call is TRBV6-1, the J call TRBJ1-1; D possibly corresponds to TRBD1 (6 bases). The CDR3 runs 15 residues. V gave up 7 bases and J gave up 0 bases, with 15 bases separating them. Germline V gives CDR1 MNHNS, CDR2 SASEGT. The DNA of the CDR3 is TGTGCCAGCATCTCGGGGGGGCTCATGAACACTGAAGCTTTCTTT. Its translation: CASISGGLMNTEAFF.

J is TRBJ1-3 and V is TRBV19; D ambiguous. CDR3 size: 12 residues. The germline V and J ends were trimmed by 6 bases and 0 bases, with 3 bases remaining between them. Germline V gene data show CDR1 as LNHDA and CDR2 as SQIVND (reference sequence). DNA of the CDR3: TGTGCCAGTAGGTACTCTGGAAACACCATATATTTT. It yields the protein CASRYSGNTIYF.

This clone was seen more than once but under ten times. This chain joins TRBV19 and TRBJ2-7; TRBD1 matches 8 bases. Unmatched junction bases numbered 8, after V lost 4 bases and J lost 3 bases. CDR3 length: 15 residues. CDR1 LNHDA and CDR2 SQIVND come from the germline V gene (reference sequence). In DNA form, the CDR3 reads TGTGCCAGTAGTAAGAGTACCGGGACAGGCTACGAGCAGTACTTC. This gives the protein CASSKSTGTGYEQYF.

This clone has just a few counts. J is TRBJ2-7 and V is TRBV4-1; D remains unclear. There are 13 residues in the CDR3. Germline V CDR1 and CDR2: MGHRA, YSYEKL. Between the trimmed V and J ends, which lost 2 bases and 2 bases, there was a span of 7 bases. CDR3: CASSQIAAYEQYF. The DNA for the CDR3 is TGCGCCAGCAGCCAAATAGCCGCCTACGAGCAGTACTTC.

This clone was detected a few times. This chain connects TRBV5-5 to TRBJ1-5; 8 bases agree with TRBD1. The length of the CDR3 is 17 residues. Germline CDR1 is SGHKS and CDR2 is YYEKEE (reference sequence). The V and J ends lost 4 bases and 4 bases, in that order; junction bases with no gene match: 13. Written as DNA, the CDR3 is TGTGCCAGCAGCGCGAATGGACAGGGAAGGGTTAATCAGCCCCAGCATTTT. Amino acids: CASSANGQGRVNQPQHF.

The J gene is TRBJ1-5, the V gene TRBV18, with 7 positions matching TRBD1. J lost 4 bases, V lost 0 bases, and 3 bases had no gene match. The CDR3 has 15 amino acids. Germline V gene data show CDR1 as KGHSH and CDR2 as LQKENI. CDR3 nucleotides: TGTGCCAGCTCACCACCCGACAGGGTAAATCAGCCCCAGCATTTT. This translates into CASSPPDRVNQPQHF.

The chain carries TRBV5-4 and TRBJ1-4; D might be TRBD1 (6 bases). There are 13 residues in the CDR3. Trimming cost V 3 bases and J 6 bases, with 9 bases left between them. Germline V lookup: CDR1 SGHNT, CDR2 YYREEE (reference sequence). This chain's CDR3 is CASSSYRDEKLFF. CDR3 DNA: TGTGCCAGCAGCTCTTACAGGGATGAAAAACTGTTTTTT.

This sequence joins TRBV7-2 and TRBJ2-6; TRBD1 agrees at 9 bases. Trimming at V came to 10 bases and at J to 2 bases, leaving 12 bases not matched to a gene. Germline-derived CDR1 and CDR2 are SGHTA and FQGNSA. This CDR3 is built from 17 residues. The CDR3 loop reads CANPNGTGWTGANVLTF. The CDR3 bases are TGTGCCAACCCAAACGGGACAGGGTGGACTGGGGCCAACGTCCTGACTTTC.

The V call is TRBV7-2, the J call TRBJ2-3; 11 nucleotides agree with TRBD2. CDR3 length equals 16 residues. CDR1 SGHTA and CDR2 FQGNSA come from the germline V gene. The trim removed 2 bases at V and 1 base at J, leaving 2 bases unmatched. CDR3 protein: CASSLRLAGRTDTQYF. The CDR3 region has the DNA TGTGCCAGCAGCTTACGACTAGCGGGGCGCACAGATACGCAGTATTTT.

The CDR3, as DNA: TGTGCCAGCAGATCTTGGAGTCAAACAAAGAACACTGAAGCTTTCTTT. It yields the protein CASRSWSQTKNTEAFF. This chain links TRBV28 with TRBJ1-1, with D uncertain. V lost 6 bases, J lost 1 base, and 18 bases lay in between. This CDR3 has 16 amino acids. CDR1 and CDR2 (germline): MDHEN, SYDVKM.

The V gene is TRBV7-7, the J gene TRBJ2-7; D unclear. The CDR3 contains 13 residues. Germline-derived CDR1 and CDR2 are SSHAT and FNYEAQ (reference sequence). Trimming took 6 bases from V and 5 from J, leaving 14 bases between them. The CDR3 here is CASSKSLSDEQYF. The CDR3 nucleotides are TGTGCCAGCAGTAAGAGCCTCTCGGACGAGCAGTACTTC.

The V call is TRBV10-3, the J call TRBJ2-7, with 9 bases that match TRBD1. Trimming at V came to 6 bases and at J to 3 bases, leaving 3 bases not matched to a gene. This CDR3 is 13 amino acids long. CDR1 is ENHRY, CDR2 SYGVKD, per germline. The CDR3 DNA reads as TGTGCCATCAGCCCGGGACAGGGCTACGAGCAGTACTTC. Amino acid sequence: CAISPGQGYEQYF.

This clone has only a few counts. The genes are TRBV9 and TRBJ2-7; 14 bases agree with TRBD2. The junction had 2 bases not matched to a gene; V was cut back by 0 bases and J by 6 bases. The CDR3 length is 15 residues. Germline CDR1 SGDLS, CDR2 YYNGEE. The CDR3 DNA reads TGTGCCAGCAGCGTAGATGGACTAGCGGGAGGCGAGCAGTACTTC. It encodes CASSVDGLAGGEQYF.

J is TRBJ2-7 and V is TRBV19; TRBD2 is a possible D gene (5 bases). The CDR3 extends over 14 amino acids. In germline, CDR1 is LNHDA, CDR2 SQIVND (reference sequence). Trimming pared 5 bases from V and 6 bases from J, leaving 17 bases between. This chain's CDR3 is CASSHLGGNGEQYF. CDR3 DNA sequence: TGTGCCAGTAGTCATCTAGGAGGCAACGGCGAGCAGTACTTC.

Only a few counts were recorded for this clone. The chain has TRBV7-2 and TRBJ2-3; 9 positions match TRBD2. From germline, CDR1 is SGHTA and CDR2 FQGNSA. The CDR3 runs 17 residues. Trimming cost V 5 bases and J 5 bases; bases outside gene matches: 14. The CDR3 protein is CASSTGTSTLVGDTQYF. In nucleotides, the CDR3 is TGTGCCAGCAGCACCGGGACTAGCACTCTTGTGGGAGATACGCAGTATTTT.

The CDR3 is CASSRQGADGYTF. CDR3 in DNA: TGCGCCAGCAGCCGACAGGGGGCTGATGGCTACACCTTC. The chain joins TRBV5-1 to TRBJ1-2; 10 bases agree with TRBD1. There are 13 residues in the CDR3. Unmatched junction bases numbered 3, after V lost 4 bases and J lost 6 bases. Germline CDR1 and CDR2: SGHRS and YFSETQ.

The chain combines TRBV2 with TRBJ1-2; 10 bases are shared with TRBD1. The germline gives CDR1 SNHLY, CDR2 FYNNEI. J lost 3 bases, V lost 9 bases, and 4 bases had no gene match. There are 13 residues in the CDR3. The CDR3 loop reads CASRQGAYYGYTF. The CDR3 DNA reads TGTGCCAGTCGACAGGGGGCGTACTATGGCTACACCTTC.

The chain uses TRBV27 and TRBJ1-1; 8 nucleotides match TRBD1. The CDR3 is 15 residues long. The trim removed 6 bases at V and 2 bases at J, leaving 8 bases unmatched. Germline V CDR1 and CDR2: MNHEY, SMNVEV (reference sequence). CDR3 protein: CASSPDRVLNTEAFF. CDR3 sequence (DNA): TGTGCCAGCAGCCCGGACAGGGTTCTCAACACTGAAGCTTTCTTT.